The rows below give T cell receptor beta chains drawn from one sample of a study of beta chain features in type 1 diabetes. Sequencing used immunoSEQ multiplex PCR; TCRdb keeps in-frame clones, though not all of them. Here the sample spans hundreds of thousands of clones, about 14% being singletons. Sequenced sample: naive CD4+ T cells from blood. Source of these receptors: a young man with type 1 diabetes. CDR3s include the opening cysteine and the closing phenylalanine or tryptophan. The D gene is left open where the match is weak. Expanded clones are given a class, and other clones once, few, many or no size at all.

j_call v_call d_call clone_size cdr3_nt cdr3_aa
TRBJ2-7 TRBV5-5 NA NA TGTGCCAGCAGCTCACGAGGGGATAGGGCCCTTTTGGAGCAGTACTTC CASSSRGDRALLEQYF
TRBJ2-5 TRBV4-1 NA NA TGCGCCAGCAGCCAAGATCGAGGGGGGCATCAAGAGACCCAGTACTTC CASSQDRGGHQETQYF
TRBJ2-5 TRBV25-1 NA few TGTGCCAGCAGTGAATCGGGCTACCCCCAAGAGACCCAGTACTTC CASSESGYPQETQYF
TRBJ2-7 TRBV13 NA NA TGTGCCAGCAGCTTATCAGGGGTCGAGCAGTACTTC CASSLSGVEQYF
TRBJ2-7 TRBV19 NA NA TGTGCCAGTAGTCCCACCTGGCAGACCTACGAGCAGTACTTC CASSPTWQTYEQYF
TRBJ1-4 TRBV30 NA NA TGTGCCTGGAGTGTGGGTTCTAATGAAAAACTGTTTTTT CAWSVGSNEKLFF
TRBJ2-1 TRBV2 TRBD2 few TGTGCCAGCAGTGGGGGGTTAGTGGTAGCGGGAAGTTCGAATGAGCAGTTCTTC CASSGGLVVAGSSNEQFF
TRBJ2-2 TRBV5-1 NA NA TGCGCCAGCACCTCCCAGGGAAACCCCGGGGAGCTGTTTTTT CASTSQGNPGELFF
TRBJ1-1 TRBV9 TRBD1 NA TGTGCCAGCAGCGTAGTGTGGGACAGGGCAAACCCTGAAGCTTTCTTT CASSVVWDRANPEAFF
TRBJ1-5 TRBV2 NA few TGTGCCAGCAGAGGGGATAGCAATCAGCCCCAGCATTTT CASRGDSNQPQHF
TRBJ2-1 TRBV13 NA few TGTGCCAGCAGCTTAGGGGACCGCGACTACAATGAGCAGTTCTTC CASSLGDRDYNEQFF
TRBJ2-7 TRBV18 NA few TGTGCCAGCTCACCAGACGCGCAGTCCGAGCAGTACTTC CASSPDAQSEQYF
TRBJ1-6 TRBV7-6 TRBD1 NA TGTGCCAGCAGCCTCGGACAGGGGAAATCACCCCTCCACTTT CASSLGQGKSPLHF
TRBJ1-5 TRBV2 NA NA TGTGCCATGGGACGTGATAGCAATCAGCCCCAGCATTTT CAMGRDSNQPQHF
TRBJ1-1 TRBV7-9 NA NA TGTGCCAGCAGCGCTCCCGGGACACTTAACACTGAAGCTTTCTTT CASSAPGTLNTEAFF
TRBJ1-4 TRBV7-2 NA NA TGTGCCAGCAGCCCCCAGGGGCTGGCTAATGAAAAACTGTTTTTT CASSPQGLANEKLFF
TRBJ2-2 TRBV30 NA NA TGTGCCTGGTCGGGACACCCGAACACCGGGGAGCTGTTTTTT CAWSGHPNTGELFF
TRBJ2-1 TRBV5-4 TRBD1 NA TGTGCCAGCAGCTCCCGGGACAGGGGTAATGAGCAGTTCTTC CASSSRDRGNEQFF
TRBJ2-7 TRBV7-9 NA few TGTGCCAGCAGCGTATCAGGGAGCTCCTACGAGCAGTACTTC CASSVSGSSYEQYF
TRBJ2-5 TRBV7-2 NA NA TGTGCCAGCAGCTTGCGTGGGACCGCTGGCGAGACCCAGTACTTC CASSLRGTAGETQYF
TRBJ1-5 TRBV5-6 NA few TGTGCCAGCAGCTTGGGGATCGATCAGCCCCAGCATTTT CASSLGIDQPQHF
TRBJ2-7 TRBV6-6 TRBD1 NA TGTGCCAGCAGAATGGGACAGAGGAGCTCCTACGAGCAGTACTTC CASRMGQRSSYEQYF